This T cell receptor beta chain appears in the sequencing data of a study of blood T cell repertoires in COVID-19. Study-level background: Samples came from the United States, Italy and Spain, spanning acute and convalescent COVID-19.

The CDR3 sequence is 13 residues long. The germline V gene encodes CDR1 LNHDA and CDR2 SQIVND (reference sequence). V shed 5 bases and J 5 bases; nucleotides not matched to a gene: 6. Generated by immunoSEQ multiplex PCR, the TCRdb table keeps only in-frame clones and is missing some. The repertoire has 200,000 to 250,000 clones, around 80% of them found once; the top ten carry 5.5%. The chain is built from TRBV19 and TRBJ2-7, with 7 bases that match TRBD1. The sequenced sample consisted of peripheral blood. The sequence came from a woman aged 70 to 79 with acute or convalescent COVID-19. The CDR3 loop is CASSFDRANEQYF. DNA for the CDR3: TGTGCCAGTAGTTTCGACAGGGCTAACGAGCAGTACTTC.